The clone carrying this T cell receptor beta chain was counted between two and nine times. The antigen is unknown. These data belong to a study of vaccination and CD4 T cells after COVID-19. Overall study: The cells in question were stimulated using overlapping spike peptides derived from SARS-CoV-2, HCoV-NL63, HCoV-OC43 and HCoV-229E.

The treatment here: roughly 11-day PBMC culture with coronavirus spike peptide pools or control peptides (ViraFEST assay). Gathered ahead of the COVID-19 pandemic (2011-2018) were the CD4+ T cells of the unexposed donor. Cultured CD4+ T cell DNA was sequenced using the Oncomine TCR Beta short-read assay. From cultured CD4+ T cells, genomic DNA was extracted. TCRdb reprocessed the PCR reads with MiXCR, giving one entry per CDR3 protein. The sample includes approximately 10,000 distinct CDR3 sequences, roughly 30% of them seen just once. With V trimmed by 2 bases and J by 3 bases, 2 bases remained unmatched. Germline V gives CDR1 MNHEY, CDR2 SMNVEV (reference sequence). The CDR3 runs to 17 residues.

The TCR sequence derives from a human donor in good health. The chain links TRBV27 to TRBJ2-6, with TRBD2 identical over 12 bases. Sequencing was done on a sample of CD4+ T cells from blood, cultured in vitro. CDR3 in DNA: TGTGCCAGCAGTTTACTAGCGGGAGGGTTTGGGGCCAACGTCCTGACTTTC. Amino acid sequence: CASSLLAGGFGANVLTF. Together with reference TRBV27 and TRBJ2-6, the CDR3 gives the full variable domain: EAQVTQNPRYLITVTGKKLTVTCSQNMNHEYMSWYRQDPGLGLRQIYYSMNVEVTDKGDVPEGYKVSRKEKRNFPLILESPSPNQTSLYFCASSLLAGGFGANVLTFGAGSRLTVL.